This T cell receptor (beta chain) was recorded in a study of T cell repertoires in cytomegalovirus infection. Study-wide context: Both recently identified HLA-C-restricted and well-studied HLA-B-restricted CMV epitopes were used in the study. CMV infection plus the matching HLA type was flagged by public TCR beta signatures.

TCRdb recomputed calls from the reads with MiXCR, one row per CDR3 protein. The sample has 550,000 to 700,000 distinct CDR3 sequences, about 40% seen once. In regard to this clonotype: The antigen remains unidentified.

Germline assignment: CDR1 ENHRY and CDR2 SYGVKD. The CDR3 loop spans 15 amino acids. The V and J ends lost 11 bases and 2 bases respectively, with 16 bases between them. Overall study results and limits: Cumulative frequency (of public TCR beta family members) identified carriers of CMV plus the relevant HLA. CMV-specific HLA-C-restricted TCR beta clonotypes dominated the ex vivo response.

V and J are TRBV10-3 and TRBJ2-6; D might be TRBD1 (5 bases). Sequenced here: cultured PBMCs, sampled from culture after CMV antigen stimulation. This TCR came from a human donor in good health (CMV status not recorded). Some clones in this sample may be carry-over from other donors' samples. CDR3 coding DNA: TGTGCCGTTGGGGCAGGGCCAGCTGGGGCCAACGTCCTGACTTTC. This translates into CAVGAGPAGANVLTF.